What follows describes a single T cell receptor (beta chain). Its antigen is not yet known. Base qualities are not provided; no much larger clone lies one nucleotide away. This specimen belongs to a study of T cell repertoires in cytomegalovirus infection (dated by TCRdb to the late 2010s). As for the study more broadly: Alongside well-studied HLA-B-restricted epitopes, the peptide stimulations were aimed at recently identified HLA-C-restricted CMV epitopes, whose presentation resists viral immunomodulation. Donor HLA type was relevant to the analysis, as public TCR beta signatures indicated carriage of CMV infection together with the matching HLA type. General findings and caveats noted by the study authors: In both this cohort and an independent roughly 360-donor cohort, the cumulative frequency of public TCR beta family members distinguished carriers of CMV infection plus the relevant HLA type. The ex vivo response was dominated by HLA-C-restricted CMV-specific TCR beta clonotypes, which also provided the single most frequent clonotype in two of eight donors.

The CDR3 holds 21 amino acids from the cysteine to the phenylalanine. The sequence is cut down to CDR3 DNA, 63 bases in frame from base 1. Per the germline V gene (reference sequence), LGHDT is the CDR1 and YNNKEL is the CDR2. V loses 0 bases at its end and J loses 0 bases; junction bases beyond the gene matches: 13. The treatment or condition label here, explained by the study, means: in vitro stimulation with specific CMV peptide epitopes to enrich CMV-specific T cells. Instrument on record: Illumina HiSeq 1500. The public reads were quality trimmed at Q25 with fastp and then assembled into clones with MiXCR by TCRdb, keeping productive beta chains. Entries are consolidated by CDR3 protein sequence, retaining the most common genes and DNA. For this sample the table gives fewer than 900,000 distinct CDR3 sequences, of which under 35% were detected only once. About 12% of the sample is taken by the ten largest.

The rearranged segments are TRBV3-1 and TRBJ2-1, with TRBD2 matching 11 junction bases. This clonotype was sampled from a human donor in good health (CMV status not recorded). Some clones in this sample may be carry-over from other donors' samples. The specimen was cultured CD8+ T cells from PBMCs, collected from culture after CMV antigen stimulation. This receptor carries the CDR3 CASSQEGFGSSGGSSYNEQFF. The DNA sequence is given as TGTGCCAGCAGCCAAGAGGGCTTTGGGTCTAGCGGGGGGAGCTCCTACAATGAGCAGTTCTTC.